Sequencing of this T cell receptor beta chain was carried out in a study of T cells in Graves' hyperthyroidism and ophthalmopathy. Study details: Peripheral blood was secured at the point of initial diagnosis, before any treatment. Notes on the study in general: Blood also carried most thyroid clonotypes expanded above 0.001.

Exclusion followed for patients with uncontrolled infection, other autoimmune disease, pregnancy or lactation. This sample holds PBMCs from approximately 10 ml fresh peripheral blood. Researchers took RNA transcripts and amplified the TCR beta CDR3 regions from them. HTBI primers were employed in a first-round RT-PCR of the TCR CDR3. Each CDR3 protein is one row after TCRdb ran MiXCR on the multiplex PCR reads. The sample records about 400,000 distinct CDR3 sequences, 13% to 15% being singletons. This clonotype was picked up many times. Its specificity is not known. The clonotype comes from a woman between 25 and 40 years old with Graves' ophthalmopathy. The specimen sequenced was blood.

In DNA, the CDR3 is TGTGCCAGCACGGGTGCACTCAATGAGCAGTTCTTC. The encoded protein is CASTGALNEQFF. V usage is TRBV27 and J usage is TRBJ2-1; D is undetermined. Germline CDR1 is MNHEY and CDR2 is SMNVEV (reference sequence). Between the trimmed V and J ends, which lost 7 bases and 6 bases, there was a span of 10 bases. This CDR3 has 12 residues.